Following are 31 T cell receptor beta chains from one sample sequenced in a study of T cells in Graves' hyperthyroidism and ophthalmopathy. The investigators amplified TCR beta CDR3 regions from RNA transcripts. The primer set for the first-round RT-PCR of the TCR CDR3 was HTBI. TCRdb re-called the multiplex PCR reads through MiXCR, storing one row per CDR3 protein. The sample comprises about 400,000 distinct CDR3 sequences, under 15% of which are singletons, and 9.2% rests with the top ten. Material: blood. These receptors all come from a young woman with Graves' hyperthyroidism.

CDR3 coding DNA: TGCGCCAGCAGCCCCGGTCTCTTTCAAGAAGAGACCCAGTACTTC. This encodes CASSPGLFQEETQYF. V and J are TRBV5-1 and TRBJ2-5; no firm D call. Trimming left V 4 bases short and J 3 bases short, with 16 bases between. Germline assignment: CDR1 SGHRS and CDR2 YFSETQ. This CDR3 spans 15 amino acids. Based on the CDR3 plus reference TRBV5-1 and TRBJ2-5, the full variable domain is KAGVTQTPRYLIKTRGQQVTLSCSPISGHRSVSWYQQTPGQGLQFLFEYFSETQRNKGNFPGRFSGRQFSNSRSEMNVSTLELGDSALYLCASSPGLFQEETQYFGPGTRLLVL.

This clonotype showed up many times. The V and J genes are TRBV12-3 or TRBV12-4 and TRBJ2-7; weak D call: TRBD1 (6 bases). V shed 5 bases and J shed 5 bases, with 13 bases lying between them. The CDR3 covers 13 residues. The CDR3 DNA sequence: TGTGCCAGCAGTCCAGACAGGTTCCACGAGCAGTACTTC. This sequence encodes CASSPDRFHEQYF.

The table lists this clonotype with many counts. The chain links TRBV10-2 to TRBJ2-3, with 15 nucleotides matching TRBD2. The CDR3 extends over 20 amino acids. Germline V gives CDR1 WSHSY, CDR2 SAAADI. The junction had 13 bases not matched to a gene; V was cut back by 6 bases and J by 0 bases. For the CDR3, the DNA is TGCGCCAGCAGGTCCGGGACTAGCGGGGGGACCCTCAGTAGCACAGATACGCAGTATTTT. Encoded protein: CASRSGTSGGTLSSTDTQYF.

There are many counts of this clonotype. The rearrangement links TRBV7-2 to TRBJ1-2; D not certain. Trimming removed 5 bases from V and 2 bases from J, with 9 bases in between. There are 13 residues in the CDR3. Germline CDR1 reads SGHTA; CDR2 reads FQGNSA. Here the CDR3 reads CASSADGNYGYTF. In DNA, the CDR3 is TGTGCCAGCAGCGCGGACGGGAACTATGGCTACACCTTC.

The J gene is TRBJ2-1, the V gene TRBV11-1, with 8 bases lining up with TRBD2. Germline V lookup: CDR1 SGHAT, CDR2 FQDESV (reference sequence). The CDR3 is 15 amino acids. Trimming removed 5 bases from V and 2 bases from J; junction bases left unmatched: 5. The CDR3 is CASSPSTSAYNEQFF. As DNA, the CDR3 is TGTGCCAGCAGCCCGTCGACTAGCGCCTACAATGAGCAGTTCTTC. Together with reference TRBV11-1 and TRBJ2-1, the CDR3 gives the full variable domain: EAEVAQSPRYKITEKSQAVAFWCDPISGHATLYWYRQILGQGPELLVQFQDESVVDDSQLPKDRFSAERLKGVDSTLKIQPAELGDSAMYLCASSPSTSAYNEQFFGPGTRLTVL.

This clonotype has at least ten counts. This chain connects TRBV6-6 to TRBJ2-3; the match to TRBD1 covers 7 bases. The trim removed 1 base at V and 2 bases at J, leaving 9 bases unmatched. The germline gives CDR1 MNHNY, CDR2 SVGAGI (reference sequence). The CDR3 length is 17 residues. In DNA, the CDR3 is TGTGCCAGCAGTTACTTTCGACAGGGAGAATCCACAGATACGCAGTATTTT. Its protein product is CASSYFRQGESTDTQYF.

This clonotype was counted a few times. V gene TRBV7-9 combines with J gene TRBJ2-3; 9 nucleotides match TRBD2. The junction had 12 bases not matched to a gene; V was cut back by 5 bases and J by 6 bases. There are 16 residues in the CDR3. Germline CDR1 reads SEHNR; CDR2 reads FQNEAQ (reference sequence). The CDR3 DNA follows: TGTGCCAGCAGCCAAGGAAATGGCGGGAGGGCGGATACGCAGTATTTT. This gives the protein CASSQGNGGRADTQYF.

Many counts were recorded for this clonotype. The J gene is TRBJ1-2, the V gene TRBV2; TRBD1 might be the D (6 bases). Germline V lookup: CDR1 SNHLY, CDR2 FYNNEI. The CDR3 covers 12 residues. V was clipped by 6 bases and J by 6 bases, with 11 bases between them. CDR3 loop: CASSAYRDGYTF. The CDR3 bases are TGTGCCAGCAGCGCCTACAGGGATGGCTACACCTTC.

This clonotype was detected ten times or more. The chain is built from TRBV30 and TRBJ2-1; 11 bases line up with TRBD2. J was trimmed by 6 bases and V by 3 bases; bases with no gene match: 7. The CDR3 length is 15 residues. The germline gives CDR1 GTSNPN, CDR2 SVGIG (reference sequence). CDR3 sequence reads: CAWSQLAGEGNEQFF. In DNA form, the CDR3 reads TGTGCCTGGAGCCAACTAGCGGGAGAGGGCAATGAGCAGTTCTTC.

This clonotype appeared many times. This chain links TRBV4-2 with TRBJ1-3, with D perhaps TRBD1 (5 bases). With 2 bases removed from V and 0 bases from J, the gap between germline ends came to 8 bases. Per germline, CDR1 LGHNA and CDR2 YNFKEQ. The CDR3 is made up of 15 amino acids. CDR3 residues: CASSQIDSSGNTIYF. The CDR3 DNA sequence: TGTGCCAGCAGCCAAATAGACAGCTCTGGAAACACCATATATTTT.

This clonotype was seen a handful of times. This chain uses TRBV7-9 with TRBJ2-2; D may match TRBD1 or TRBD2 (5 bases each). CDR1 and CDR2 (germline): SEHNR, FQNEAQ (reference sequence). V was pared by 7 bases and J by 1 base, with 19 bases between. The CDR3 is 17 residues long. This chain's CDR3 is CASIQGPGTQNTGELFF. For the CDR3, the DNA is TGTGCCAGCATTCAGGGCCCCGGGACCCAGAACACCGGGGAGCTGTTTTTT.

This clonotype has at least ten counts. The rearrangement uses TRBV11-3 and TRBJ2-1; 7 bases match TRBD2. CDR1 is SGHNT, CDR2 YENEEA, per germline. The CDR3 covers 15 residues. Trimming removed 1 base from V and 4 bases from J; junction bases left unmatched: 4. The CDR3 reads CASSLAPGGYNEQFF. In DNA form, the CDR3 reads TGTGCCAGCAGCTTAGCCCCGGGGGGTTACAATGAGCAGTTCTTC. The complete variable domain, with remaining parts taken from reference TRBV11-3 and TRBJ2-1, reads EAGVVQSPRYKIIEKKQPVAFWCNPISGHNTLYWYLQNLGQGPELLIRYENEEAVDDSQLPKDRFSAERLKGVDSTLKIQPAELGDSAVYLCASSLAPGGYNEQFFGPGTRLTVL.

At least ten counts were recorded for this clonotype. V is TRBV24-1 and J is TRBJ2-1; 9 nucleotides agree with TRBD2. The CDR3 has 15 amino acids. The ends lost 4 bases at V and 4 bases at J; junction bases unmatched: 4. Germline lookup yields CDR1 KGHDR and CDR2 SFDVKD. CDR3 in amino acids: CATSEIAGVYNEQFF. CDR3 nucleotide sequence: TGTGCCACCAGTGAGATAGCGGGAGTTTACAATGAGCAGTTCTTC.

This clonotype has a count of ten or more. The chain carries TRBV5-1 and TRBJ2-3; a possible D gene is TRBD1 (5 bases). The germline V gene encodes CDR1 SGHRS and CDR2 YFSETQ. This CDR3 has 15 residues. Trimming removed 4 bases from V and 5 bases from J, with 17 bases in between. CDR3 coding DNA: TGCGCCAGCAGCAGAAGGGGCACCAGGGAAGATACGCAGTATTTT. Translation: CASSRRGTREDTQYF.

The chain uses TRBV7-9 and TRBJ2-2, with 7 nucleotides matching TRBD2. The germline CDR1 and CDR2 sequences are SEHNR and FQNEAQ (reference sequence). V gave up 2 bases and J gave up 6 bases; unmatched junction bases: 9. This CDR3 region has 16 residues. CDR3 sequence: CASSLLQGGVAGELFF. For the CDR3, the DNA is TGTGCCAGCAGCTTACTGCAGGGAGGGGTTGCCGGGGAGCTGTTTTTT.

This clonotype was observed many times. The gene calls are TRBV30 and TRBJ1-2, with 10 positions matching TRBD1. Germline CDR1 is GTSNPN and CDR2 is SVGIG (reference sequence). V trimming: 5 bases; J trimming: 2 bases; junction bases outside the gene matches: 17. The CDR3 is 18 residues long. The CDR3 bases are TGTGCCTGGTCCAGCAGGGGACAGGGGTTTATGTGGAACTATGGCTACACCTTC. It encodes CAWSSRGQGFMWNYGYTF.

This clonotype was seen many times. V usage is TRBV6-2 or TRBV6-3 and J usage is TRBJ1-2, with TRBD1 identical over 7 bases. V lost 6 bases, J lost 0 bases, and 13 bases stayed unmatched. The germline V gene has CDR1 MNHEY and CDR2 SVGEGT. This CDR3 contains 17 residues. DNA of the CDR3: TGTGCCAGCAGCTACCGGGCGGGACAGATCTCTAACTATGGCTACACCTTC. Protein product: CASSYRAGQISNYGYTF.

This clonotype was seen many times. The chain recombines TRBV30 with TRBJ2-7; 11 bases match TRBD2. The CDR3 loop spans 14 amino acids. J lost 4 bases, V lost 1 base, and 3 bases had no gene match. CDR1 GTSNPN and CDR2 SVGIG come from the germline V gene (reference sequence). The CDR3 bases are TGTGCCTGGAGTGAACTAGCGGGAGCATACGAGCAGTACTTC. It encodes CAWSELAGAYEQYF.

This clonotype was detected many times. The V call is TRBV13, the J call TRBJ1-5, with D maybe TRBD1 (5 bases). V lost 0 bases, J lost 3 bases, and 6 bases lay in between. CDR1 and CDR2 from the germline V gene are PRHDT and FYEKMQ (reference sequence). The CDR3 contains 14 residues. The CDR3 DNA reads TGTGCCAGCAGCTTAGGGACAGACAATCAGCCCCAGCATTTT. Residues: CASSLGTDNQPQHF.

This clonotype has a handful of counts. This chain connects TRBV5-5 to TRBJ1-5, with 7 positions matching TRBD1. The CDR3 loop spans 15 amino acids. After removal of 3 bases from V and 1 base from J, the junction contained 4 bases not matched to a gene. Germline CDR1 and CDR2: SGHKS and YYEKEE (reference sequence). The CDR3 nucleotides are TGTGCCAGCAGCTCACAGGGACAGAGCAATCAGCCCCAGCATTTT. This codes for CASSSQGQSNQPQHF.

Comment on this clonotype: A much bigger clone sits one base away, suggesting this may be a read error. The chain recombines TRBV7-3 with TRBJ1-1, with D possibly TRBD1 on 5 matching bases. V dropped 1 base and J dropped 2 bases, with 14 bases sitting between them. The CDR3 length is 16 residues. Germline CDR1 reads SGHTA; CDR2 reads FQGTGA. This CDR3 is CASSLKGSISNTEAFF. CDR3 DNA: TGTGCCAGCAGCTTAAAGGGGTCAATCTCCAACACTGAAGCTTTCTTT. Supplemented by reference TRBV7-3 and TRBJ1-1, the full variable domain reads GAGVSQTPSNKVTEKGKYVELRCDPISGHTALYWYRQSLGQGPEFLIYFQGTGAADDSGLPNDRFFAVRPEGSVSTLKIQRTERGDSAVYLCASSLKGSISNTEAFFGQGTRLTVV.

The chain combines TRBV19 with TRBJ1-2; no firm D call. With 7 bases removed from V and 2 bases from J, the gap between germline ends came to 14 bases. Germline assignment: CDR1 LNHDA and CDR2 SQIVND (reference sequence). The CDR3 sequence is 14 residues long. The CDR3 DNA sequence: TGTGCCAGTACCGGCCCCTGGAGGAACTATGGCTACACCTTC. Translating gives CASTGPWRNYGYTF.

This clonotype was detected ten times or more. The chain joins TRBV7-2 to TRBJ1-1; no firm D call. Germline loops: CDR1 SGHTA, CDR2 FQGNSA. The CDR3 is 15 amino acids. Trimming took 2 bases from V and 2 from J, leaving 12 bases between them. CDR3 in amino acids: CASSLSPGLNTEAFF. For the CDR3, the DNA is TGTGCCAGCAGCTTATCACCGGGGTTAAACACTGAAGCTTTCTTT. The full variable domain, rest sourced from reference TRBV7-2 and TRBJ1-1, is GAGVSQSPSNKVTEKGKDVELRCDPISGHTALYWYRQSLGQGLEFLIYFQGNSAPDKSGLPSDRFSAERTGGSVSTLTIQRTQQEDSAVYLCASSLSPGLNTEAFFGQGTRLTVV.

This clonotype was recorded at least ten times. This sequence joins TRBV20-1 and TRBJ1-2; D ambiguous. The germline CDR1 and CDR2 sequences are DFQATT and SNEGSKA (reference sequence). The CDR3 is 13 amino acids. The ends were cut back, 0 bases at V and 5 bases at J, with 10 bases in the middle. CDR3 protein: CSAREGSRYGYTF. CDR3 nucleotide sequence: TGCAGTGCTAGAGAAGGCTCTCGGTATGGCTACACCTTC.

This clonotype was counted many times. The rearrangement joins TRBV20-1 to TRBJ1-1; 10 bases line up with TRBD1. The J segment lost 5 bases and the V segment lost 0 bases, leaving 3 bases of the junction unmatched. This CDR3 spans 14 amino acids. Germline CDR1 DFQATT, CDR2 SNEGSKA (reference sequence). CDR3 protein: CSARDEDRGTEAFF. CDR3 in DNA: TGCAGTGCTAGAGATGAGGACAGGGGGACTGAAGCTTTCTTT.

This clonotype was seen repeatedly, ten times or more. CDR3 sequence: CASSRGWSSYEQYF. DNA for the CDR3: TGTGCCAGCAGCCGGGGGTGGTCTAGCTACGAGCAGTACTTC. J is TRBJ2-7 and V is TRBV12-3 or TRBV12-4; a possible D gene is TRBD2 (6 bases). This CDR3 is built from 14 residues. V gave up 6 bases and J gave up 3 bases, with 15 bases separating them.

The table lists this clonotype with many counts. The chain carries TRBV2 and TRBJ2-2, with D perhaps matching TRBD1 (6 bases). The CDR3 has 16 residues. Germline assignment: CDR1 SNHLY and CDR2 FYNNEI. V lost 8 bases and J lost 1, with 17 bases in between. CDR3 residues: CASGHRVQRNTGELFF. The DNA of the CDR3 is TGTGCCAGCGGACACAGGGTACAGAGGAACACCGGGGAGCTGTTTTTT.

This clonotype was seen repeatedly, ten times or more. V usage is TRBV15 and J usage is TRBJ2-3; D gene uncertain. The CDR3 totals 15 residues. V was cut by 3 bases and J by 5 bases, with 15 bases left in between. Germline V CDR1 and CDR2: LNHNV, YYDKDF (reference sequence). CDR3: CATSRVSDGRDTQYF. CDR3 DNA: TGTGCCACCAGCAGGGTCTCCGACGGGCGAGATACGCAGTATTTT.

This clonotype came up a few times. This rearrangement joins TRBV5-1 to TRBJ2-2; TRBD2 matches at 12 bases. The CDR3 is 15 residues long. The V and J ends lost 5 bases and 5 bases, in that order; junction bases with no gene match: 4. Germline lookup yields CDR1 SGHRS and CDR2 YFSETQ. The CDR3 region is CASSWTSGETGELFF. CDR3 coding DNA: TGCGCCAGCAGTTGGACTAGCGGGGAAACCGGGGAGCTGTTTTTT.

This rearrangement joins TRBV6-1 to TRBJ1-3, with D unresolved. Germline CDR1 and CDR2: MNHNS and SASEGT. The CDR3 is 18 amino acids. Trimming removed 0 bases at V and 2 bases at J, with 17 bases between. The CDR3 here is CASSEATQGNIAGNTIYF. As DNA, the CDR3 is TGTGCCAGCAGTGAAGCGACACAAGGGAATATAGCTGGAAACACCATATATTTT.

A few counts support this clonotype. A much more abundant neighbour one base away suggests this may be a read error. The V call is TRBV28, the J call TRBJ1-5; TRBD1 matches 7 bases. Germline CDR1 reads MDHEN; CDR2 reads SYDVKM. The CDR3 runs to 15 residues. CDR3 sequence: CDSRLGTASNQPQHF. CDR3 bases: TGTGACAGCAGACTCGGGACAGCTAGCAATCAGCCCCAGCATTTT.